This T cell receptor beta chain was observed in a study of T cell responses to AZD1222 COVID-19 vaccine. Study conclusions and caveats: Nearly half of spike-specific TCRs reportedly target unmutated variant regions. Recipients of two AZD1222 doses showed rising Spike-specific TCR breadth and depth.

Germline V gene lookup returns CDR1 SGHRS and CDR2 YFSETQ. There are 13 residues in the CDR3. V lost 4 bases and J lost 5, with 12 bases in between. The protocol was immunoSEQ multiplex PCR, while the TCRdb copy is restricted to in-frame clones and leaves out a portion. Of tens of thousands of clones in the sample, around 87% were seen once. A note on this clone: Its antigen is unidentified.

Material: peripheral blood, obtained on day 0 of AZD1222 vaccination. The clonotype was recovered from an adult in good health. The chain couples TRBV5-1 to TRBJ2-5, with D unclear. The CDR3 coding sequence is TGCGCCAGCAGCCCTGTCGTGGCGGAGACCCAGTACTTC. It translates to CASSPVVAETQYF.